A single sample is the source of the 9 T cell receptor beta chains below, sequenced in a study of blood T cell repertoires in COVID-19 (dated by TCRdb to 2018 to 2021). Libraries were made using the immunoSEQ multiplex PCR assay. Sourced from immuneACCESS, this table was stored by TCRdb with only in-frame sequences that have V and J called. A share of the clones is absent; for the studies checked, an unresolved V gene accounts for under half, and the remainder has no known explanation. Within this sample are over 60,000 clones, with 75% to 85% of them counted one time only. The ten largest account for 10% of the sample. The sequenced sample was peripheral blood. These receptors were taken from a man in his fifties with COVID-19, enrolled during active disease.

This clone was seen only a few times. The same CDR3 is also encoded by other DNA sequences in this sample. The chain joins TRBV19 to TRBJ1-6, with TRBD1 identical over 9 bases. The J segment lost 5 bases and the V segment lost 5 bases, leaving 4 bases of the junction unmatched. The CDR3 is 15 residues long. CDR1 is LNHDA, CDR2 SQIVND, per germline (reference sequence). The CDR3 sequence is CASSPRTGDNSPLHF. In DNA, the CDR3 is TGTGCCAGTAGTCCCCGGACAGGGGATAATTCACCCCTCCACTTT.

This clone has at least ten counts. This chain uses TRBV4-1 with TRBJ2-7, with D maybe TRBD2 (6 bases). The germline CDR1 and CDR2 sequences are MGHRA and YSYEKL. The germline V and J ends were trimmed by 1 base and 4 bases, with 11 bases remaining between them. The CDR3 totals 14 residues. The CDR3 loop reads CASSQGSSVYEQYF. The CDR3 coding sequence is TGCGCCAGCAGCCAAGGTTCTAGCGTATACGAGCAGTACTTC.

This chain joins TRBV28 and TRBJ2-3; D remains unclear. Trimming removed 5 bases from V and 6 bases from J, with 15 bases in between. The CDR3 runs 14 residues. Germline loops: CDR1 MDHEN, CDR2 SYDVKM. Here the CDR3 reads CASSRSHEPDTQYF. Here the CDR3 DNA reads TGTGCCAGCAGTCGGTCCCATGAGCCGGATACGCAGTATTTT.

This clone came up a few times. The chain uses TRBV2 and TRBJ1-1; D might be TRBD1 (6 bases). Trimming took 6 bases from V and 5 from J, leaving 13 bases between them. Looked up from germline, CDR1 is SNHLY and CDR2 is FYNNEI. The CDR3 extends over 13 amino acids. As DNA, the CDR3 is TGTGCCAGCAGCCCAACAGGGATTACTGAAGCTTTCTTT. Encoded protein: CASSPTGITEAFF. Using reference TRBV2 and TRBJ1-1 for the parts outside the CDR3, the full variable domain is EPEVTQTPSHQVTQMGQEVILRCVPISNHLYFYWYRQILGQKVEFLVSFYNNEISEKSEIFDDQFSVERPDGSNFTLKIRSTKLEDSAMYFCASSPTGITEAFFGQGTRLTVV.

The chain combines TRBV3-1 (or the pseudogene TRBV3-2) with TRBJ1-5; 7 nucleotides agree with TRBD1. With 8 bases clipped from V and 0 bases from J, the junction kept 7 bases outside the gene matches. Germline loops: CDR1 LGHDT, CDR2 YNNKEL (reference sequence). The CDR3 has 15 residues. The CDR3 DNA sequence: TGTGCCAGCTCAGGGGACAGACTTAGCAATCAGCCCCAGCATTTT. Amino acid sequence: CASSGDRLSNQPQHF.

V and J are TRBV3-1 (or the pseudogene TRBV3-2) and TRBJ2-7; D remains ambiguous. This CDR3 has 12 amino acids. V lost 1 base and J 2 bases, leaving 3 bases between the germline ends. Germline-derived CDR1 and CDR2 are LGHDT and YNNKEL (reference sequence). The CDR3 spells CASSQGPYEQYF. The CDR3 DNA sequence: TGTGCCAGCAGCCAAGGGCCCTACGAGCAGTACTTC.

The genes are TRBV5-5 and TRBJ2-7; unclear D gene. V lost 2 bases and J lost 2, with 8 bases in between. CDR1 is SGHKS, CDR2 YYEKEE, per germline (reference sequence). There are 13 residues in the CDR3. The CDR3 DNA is TGTGCCAGCAGCTTTGAGGAAACCTACGAGCAGTACTTC. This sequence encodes CASSFEETYEQYF.

CDR3 sequence: CATGGNSPLHF. The CDR3 nucleotides read TGTGCCACCGGAGGAAATTCACCCCTCCACTTT. The chain links TRBV28 to TRBJ1-6; D gene ambiguous. The germline V gene encodes CDR1 MDHEN and CDR2 SYDVKM. This CDR3 comprises 11 residues. The V end was cut by 10 bases, the J end by 7 bases, with 8 bases between.

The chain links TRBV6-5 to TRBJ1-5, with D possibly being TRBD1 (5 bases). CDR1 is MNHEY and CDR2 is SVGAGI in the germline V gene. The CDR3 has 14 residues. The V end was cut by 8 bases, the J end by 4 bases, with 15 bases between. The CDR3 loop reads CASVSGGTNQPQHF. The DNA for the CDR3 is TGTGCCAGCGTCTCAGGAGGGACTAATCAGCCCCAGCATTTT.